Presented here are 6 T cell receptor beta chains from one specimen sequenced in a study of T cell responses to AZD1222 COVID-19 vaccine. Clones were sequenced by immunoSEQ multiplex PCR, and TCRdb holds only the in-frame ones, with some missing. The sample carries about 200,000 clones, less than 95% recorded once. The sequencing used peripheral blood, collected 28 days after the second dose of the MenACWY control vaccine. Receptors were obtained from an adult who received the MenACWY meningococcal vaccine as a control.

This clone was seen a single time. The J gene is TRBJ2-5, the V gene TRBV7-2; perhaps TRBD1 as D (5 bases). From germline, CDR1 is SGHTA and CDR2 FQGNSA. Trimming pared 2 bases from V and 7 bases from J, leaving 11 bases between. There are 13 residues in the CDR3. CDR3 region: CASSLLQVGTQYF. The CDR3 coding sequence is TGTGCCAGCAGCTTACTACAGGTGGGGACCCAGTACTTC.

V gene TRBV19 combines with J gene TRBJ1-2; D is unresolved. The CDR3 sequence is 14 residues long. Trimming left V 3 bases short and J 8 bases short, with 16 bases between. CDR1 and CDR2 (germline): LNHDA, SQIVND (reference sequence). DNA of the CDR3: TGTGCCAGTAGTATCCCAGCGGCTCCCAAGGGCTACACCTTC. Residues: CASSIPAAPKGYTF.

The chain carries TRBV15 and TRBJ1-3; 8 nucleotides align to TRBD1. V lost 1 base and J lost 4; bases outside the gene matches: 6. This CDR3 contains 16 residues. Germline-derived CDR1 and CDR2 are LNHNV and YYDKDF (reference sequence). CDR3 amino acids: CATSRGQGASGNTIYF. Written as DNA, the CDR3 is TGTGCCACCAGCAGAGGGCAGGGGGCGTCGGGAAACACCATATATTTT.

The V call is TRBV7-3, the J call TRBJ2-3; D not resolved. V was cut by 3 bases and J by 1 base, with 5 bases left in between. This CDR3 region has 13 residues. Germline V gene data show CDR1 as SGHTA and CDR2 as FQGTGA. CDR3 amino acids: CASSFMGTDTQYF. The CDR3 DNA sequence: TGTGCCAGCAGCTTTATGGGCACAGATACGCAGTATTTT.

V usage is TRBV19 and J usage is TRBJ1-1, with TRBD1 matching 9 bases. The CDR3 totals 14 residues. Germline V CDR1 and CDR2: LNHDA, SQIVND (reference sequence). Unmatched junction bases numbered 10, after V lost 6 bases and J lost 8 bases. CDR3 sequence (DNA): TGTGCCAGTAGCCCCGGTACAGGGGGCGGCGAAGCTTTCTTT. Amino acid sequence: CASSPGTGGGEAFF.

This clone showed up just once. The genes are TRBV27 and TRBJ2-7, with no clear D. Germline assignment: CDR1 MNHEY and CDR2 SMNVEV (reference sequence). CDR3 size: 11 residues. V lost 6 bases to trimming and J lost 1 base, with 4 bases between them. The CDR3 spells CASSVSYEQYF. Written as DNA, the CDR3 is TGTGCCAGCAGCGTTTCCTACGAGCAGTACTTC.